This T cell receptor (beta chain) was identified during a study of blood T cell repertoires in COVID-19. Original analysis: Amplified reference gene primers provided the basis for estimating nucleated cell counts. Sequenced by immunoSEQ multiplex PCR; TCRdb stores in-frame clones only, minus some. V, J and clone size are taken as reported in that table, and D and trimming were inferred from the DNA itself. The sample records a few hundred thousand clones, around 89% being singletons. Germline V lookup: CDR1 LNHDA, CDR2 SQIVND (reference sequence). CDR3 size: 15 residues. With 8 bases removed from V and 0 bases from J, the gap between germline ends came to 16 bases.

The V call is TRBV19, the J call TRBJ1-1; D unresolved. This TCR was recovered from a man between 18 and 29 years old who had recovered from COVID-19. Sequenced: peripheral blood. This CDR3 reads CASGRSRIMNTEAFF. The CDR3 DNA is TGTGCCAGTGGTCGTAGTAGAATAATGAACACTGAAGCTTTCTTT.